The table lists the clone carrying this TCR beta chain with a few counts. Its antigen is not known. The sample is drawn from a study of blood T cells in healthy people across ages. Study findings and constraints: Among long-lived donors, naive CD4+ cells were more numerous and diversity higher than in aged donors. Diversity figures derived from one million T cells were judged to underestimate the true value.

Collection of about 9.4 milliliters of peripheral blood was performed for each donor. J lost 7 bases, V lost 1 base, and 3 bases had no gene match. Germline values: CDR1 SGHTA, CDR2 FQGNSA. The CDR3 covers 15 residues. Together with a sample-barcoded 5' primer, a J-beta primer mix was included in a second PCR lasting 7 to 11 cycles. Via MiXCR, TCRdb re-called the 5' RACE reads, giving one row per CDR3 protein. The table shows over 1.5 million distinct CDR3 sequences, with approximately 50% occurring only once. The TCR comes from a woman in her forties in good health. The chain carries TRBV7-2 and TRBJ1-6; TRBD1 matches at 8 bases. The sample was blood. The CDR3 protein is CASSLVGQVNSPLHF. DNA for the CDR3: TGTGCCAGCAGCTTAGTGGGACAGGTCAATTCACCCCTCCACTTT.